Each of the 24 T cell receptor beta chains below was sequenced from the same sample in a study of identical twins. A single record per CDR3 protein comes from TCRdb applying MiXCR to the 5' RACE reads. Of a few hundred thousand distinct CDR3 sequences in the sample, 9.6% were seen once. Another study also made use of these data, one on yellow fever vaccine responses in identical twins.

The source material was PBMCs. The origin of the receptors is a woman younger than 30 in good health.

The chain carries TRBV12-3 or TRBV12-4 and TRBJ2-7, with 7 nucleotides matching TRBD2. The junction had 24 bases not matched to a gene; V was cut back by 5 bases and J by 2 bases. The CDR3 totals 20 residues. DNA of the CDR3: TGTGCCAGCAGTCGGTCGGGGGAGGGTGGGAGGCACCATCCTACCTACGAGCAGTACTTC. Protein product: CASSRSGEGGRHHPTYEQYF.

This chain links TRBV5-1 with TRBJ2-2; no definite D call. This CDR3 is built from 15 residues. Germline values: CDR1 SGHRS, CDR2 YFSETQ. The ends were cut back, 1 base at V and 0 bases at J, with 7 bases in the middle. CDR3 residues: CASSLLQANTGELFF. The CDR3 DNA sequence: TGCGCCAGCAGCTTGTTACAAGCGAACACCGGGGAGCTGTTTTTT.

Many counts were recorded for this clonotype. The chain uses TRBV5-4 and TRBJ2-7, with D tentatively TRBD1 or TRBD2 (5 bases each). There are 14 residues in the CDR3. Per germline, CDR1 SGHNT and CDR2 YYREEE (reference sequence). Deletions cut 4 bases from V and 3 bases from J, with 14 bases between. The CDR3 loop reads CASSPGRSSYEQYF. The CDR3, as DNA: TGTGCCAGCAGCCCGGGACGGTCAAGCTACGAGCAGTACTTC.

The chain carries TRBV27 and TRBJ2-7; D possibly corresponds to TRBD1 (5 bases). Germline loops: CDR1 MNHEY, CDR2 SMNVEV (reference sequence). V lost 0 bases and J lost 6, with 12 bases in between. This CDR3 has 14 residues. The CDR3 sequence: CASSLSRVGVEQYF. The CDR3 DNA is TGTGCCAGCAGTTTATCCAGGGTAGGCGTCGAGCAGTACTTC.

This clonotype has more than one count but fewer than ten. The V gene is TRBV10-3, the J gene TRBJ2-7, with 13 bases matching TRBD2. Germline CDR1 ENHRY, CDR2 SYGVKD. Trimming removed 8 bases from V and 6 bases from J; junction bases left unmatched: 10. The CDR3 has 15 residues. The CDR3 DNA reads as TGTGCCATCGGTTTACTAGCGGGAGGGCCTCGCGAGCAGTACTTC. It is translated as CAIGLLAGGPREQYF.

V usage is TRBV29-1 and J usage is TRBJ2-7; D possibly matches TRBD1 or TRBD2 (5 bases each). The CDR3 has 13 residues. Germline V gene data show CDR1 as SQVTM and CDR2 as ANQGSEA. The V end was cut by 7 bases, the J end by 7 bases, with 20 bases between. The CDR3 DNA follows: TGCAGCGCCGGAGGTGGGGGAGCGGTAGAGCAGTACTTC. Protein sequence: CSAGGGGAVEQYF.

This clonotype was found many times. V gene TRBV25-1 combines with J gene TRBJ1-5, with a weak D call TRBD1 (5 bases). CDR3 length: 14 residues. Germline V gives CDR1 MGHDK, CDR2 SYGVNS. Trimming removed 3 bases from V and 5 bases from J, with 11 bases in between. CDR3 bases: TGTGCCAGCAGTGAGGGGCAGGGCCATCAGCCCCAGCATTTT. The encoded protein is CASSEGQGHQPQHF.

The J gene is TRBJ2-5, the V gene TRBV29-1; 7 nucleotides agree with TRBD1. The CDR3 totals 12 residues. V lost 8 bases to trimming and J lost 3 bases; unmatched junction nucleotides: 6. Germline V lookup: CDR1 SQVTM, CDR2 ANQGSEA. CDR3 protein: CSSTGVEETQYF. In nucleotides, the CDR3 is TGCAGCTCTACAGGGGTAGAAGAGACCCAGTACTTC. Based on the CDR3 plus reference TRBV29-1 and TRBJ2-5, the full variable domain is SAVISQKPSRDICQRGTSLTIQCQVDSQVTMMFWYRQQPGQSLTLIATANQGSEATYESGFVIDKFPISRPNLTFSTLTVSNMSPEDSSIYLCSSTGVEETQYFGPGTRLLVL.

This clonotype was counted a few times. The chain is built from TRBV7-2 and TRBJ2-7; 8 nucleotides agree with TRBD1. The CDR3 has 15 amino acids. Germline values: CDR1 SGHTA, CDR2 FQGNSA. The V and J ends lost 0 bases and 1 base, in that order; junction bases with no gene match: 2. The CDR3 DNA is TGTGCCAGCAGCTTAGCGGGACAGGTTTCCTACGAGCAGTACTTC. This gives the protein CASSLAGQVSYEQYF. The full variable domain, rest sourced from reference TRBV7-2 and TRBJ2-7, is GAGVSQSPSNKVTEKGKDVELRCDPISGHTALYWYRQSLGQGLEFLIYFQGNSAPDKSGLPSDRFSAERTGGSVSTLTIQRTQQEDSAVYLCASSLAGQVSYEQYFGPGTRLTVT.

This clonotype was detected ten times or more. V usage is TRBV12-3 or TRBV12-4 and J usage is TRBJ2-3; D call uncertain. V was cut by 7 bases and J by 3 bases, with 14 bases left in between. CDR3 length: 14 residues. The CDR3 protein is CASTKLGITDTQYF. For the CDR3, the DNA is TGTGCCAGCACCAAATTAGGGATAACAGATACGCAGTATTTT.

This clonotype was seen only a few times. V usage is TRBV27 and J usage is TRBJ1-4, with 8 positions matching TRBD1. The germline CDR1 and CDR2 sequences are MNHEY and SMNVEV (reference sequence). This CDR3 is built from 14 residues. Trimming at V came to 8 bases and at J to 8 bases, leaving 10 bases not matched to a gene. The CDR3 protein is CASQGAGVGEKLFF. The CDR3 region has the DNA TGTGCCAGCCAGGGGGCGGGGGTCGGGGAAAAACTGTTTTTT.

In its sample, this clonotype was seen many times. The V call is TRBV13, the J call TRBJ2-1, with 10 nucleotides matching TRBD2. Germline V lookup: CDR1 PRHDT, CDR2 FYEKMQ (reference sequence). Trimming at V came to 1 base and at J to 0 bases, leaving 6 bases not matched to a gene. This CDR3 spans 18 amino acids. The CDR3 DNA sequence: TGTGCCAGCAGCTTAGTTAGCGGGGGGCTTAGCTCCTACAATGAGCAGTTCTTC. Translated: CASSLVSGGLSSYNEQFF.

The genes are TRBV20-1 and TRBJ2-5, with D perhaps TRBD1 or TRBD2 (5 bases each). Trimming shortened V by 5 bases and J by 5 bases, and 15 bases separated the two germline ends. Germline V gives CDR1 DFQATT, CDR2 SNEGSKA (reference sequence). The CDR3 consists of 13 residues. This CDR3 reads CSALGEPVETQYF. The CDR3 DNA sequence: TGCAGTGCTTTGGGGGAACCAGTGGAGACCCAGTACTTC.

This chain joins TRBV2 and TRBJ2-5; weak D call: TRBD1 (6 bases). CDR1 is SNHLY and CDR2 is FYNNEI in the germline V gene. The CDR3 sequence is 13 residues long. Trimming pared 6 bases from V and 1 base from J, leaving 9 bases between. The CDR3 DNA reads as TGTGCCAGCAGGGCGGACAGCCAAGAGACCCAGTACTTC. It encodes CASRADSQETQYF.

This clonotype has more than one count but fewer than ten. The V call is TRBV7-6, the J call TRBJ2-1, with D possibly being TRBD2 (7 bases). V shed 5 bases and J shed 4 bases, with 15 bases lying between them. The CDR3 has 15 residues. CDR1 SGHVS and CDR2 FNYEAQ come from the germline V gene. CDR3 region: CASSIGGALYNEQFF. In DNA, the CDR3 is TGTGCCAGCAGCATAGGGGGGGCCCTTTACAATGAGCAGTTCTTC.

This rearrangement joins TRBV19 to TRBJ2-1, with TRBD2 identical over 15 bases. Germline trimming cut 11 bases from V and 10 bases from J; bases unmatched to any gene: 9. The CDR3 covers 14 residues. CDR1 is LNHDA and CDR2 is SQIVND in the germline V gene (reference sequence). The CDR3 sequence is CAAGLAGGEVEQFF. For the CDR3, the DNA is TGTGCCGCAGGACTAGCGGGAGGGGAAGTGGAGCAGTTCTTC.

The table lists this clonotype with a count of one. The V call is TRBV12-3 or TRBV12-4, the J call TRBJ2-4, with 7 bases fitting TRBD1. J was trimmed by 1 base and V by 5 bases; bases with no gene match: 8. The CDR3 contains 16 residues. CDR3 in DNA: TGTGCCAGCAGTCCCGACAGGGTTACGGCCAAAAACATTCAGTACTTC. Translated, it gives CASSPDRVTAKNIQYF.

This clonotype was seen at least ten times. The CDR3 DNA reads as TGCGCCAGCAGCCAAGATCAAGGGAGCGGGCCTAGCGATGAGCAGTTCTTC. Translating gives CASSQDQGSGPSDEQFF. V and J are TRBV4-3 and TRBJ2-1; tentatively, D is TRBD2 (6 bases). Germline V gene sequence: CDR1 LGHNA, CDR2 YSLEER. The CDR3 contains 17 residues. The V end was cut by 0 bases, the J end by 8 bases, with 20 bases between.

This clonotype showed up just a few times. The chain has TRBV10-3 and TRBJ1-1; D may be TRBD1 (6 bases). Germline V CDR1 and CDR2: ENHRY, SYGVKD. The CDR3 extends over 14 amino acids. V was cut by 3 bases and J by 6 bases, with 14 bases left in between. Written as DNA, the CDR3 is TGTGCCATCAGTGATTGGGACATTGCTCCTGAAGCTTTCTTT. Translated: CAISDWDIAPEAFF.

This clonotype was seen a handful of times. The chain employs TRBV12-3 or TRBV12-4 and TRBJ2-5; D remains ambiguous. This CDR3 has 13 amino acids. Trimming took 3 bases from V and 4 from J, leaving 9 bases between them. The CDR3 sequence: CASSLERTETQYF. DNA for the CDR3: TGTGCCAGCAGTTTGGAGAGAACAGAGACCCAGTACTTC.

The chain employs TRBV7-9 and TRBJ2-1, with TRBD2 as a possible D gene (6 bases). CDR3 length equals 16 residues. Germline V gene data show CDR1 as SEHNR and CDR2 as FQNEAQ (reference sequence). The V end lost 8 bases, the J end lost 3 bases, and 20 bases lay between the germline ends. The DNA for the CDR3 is TGTGCCAGCTCCCGTCGGGGAGGCCTCCTCTACAATGAGCAGTTCTTC. This encodes CASSRRGGLLYNEQFF.

This clonotype was observed many times. This chain uses TRBV4-3 with TRBJ2-7; no reliable D call. Germline CDR1 is LGHNA and CDR2 is YSLEER. The CDR3 is 13 residues long. V was pared by 0 bases and J by 3 bases, with 6 bases between. DNA for the CDR3: TGCGCCAGCAGCCAAGAGATGGGCTACGAGCAGTACTTC. Its translation: CASSQEMGYEQYF.

This clonotype was detected many times. This chain joins TRBV4-2 and TRBJ2-1; 9 positions agree with TRBD2. V lost 4 bases and J lost 8; bases outside the gene matches: 9. There are 15 residues in the CDR3. Germline values: CDR1 LGHNA, CDR2 YNFKEQ. CDR3 region: CASSPLAGEWDEQFF. In DNA form, the CDR3 reads TGTGCCAGCAGCCCGTTAGCGGGAGAATGGGATGAGCAGTTCTTC.

This clonotype has a count of ten or more. The chain couples TRBV7-9 to TRBJ2-7; maybe TRBD2 (6 bases). This CDR3 spans 16 amino acids. The V gene lost 5 bases and the J gene lost 5 bases, with 22 bases spanning the gap. The germline CDR1 and CDR2 sequences are SEHNR and FQNEAQ (reference sequence). DNA of the CDR3: TGTGCCAGCAGCGGGGGGTTTCAGGGTCCGCTCCACGAGCAGTACTTC. Protein product: CASSGGFQGPLHEQYF. Full variable domain (missing parts from reference TRBV7-9 and TRBJ2-7): DTGVSQNPRHKITKRGQNVTFRCDPISEHNRLYWYRQTLGQGPEFLTYFQNEAQLEKSRLLSDRFSAERPKGSFSTLEIQRTEQGDSAMYLCASSGGFQGPLHEQYFGPGTRLTVT.